Following are 12 T cell receptor beta chains from one sample sequenced in a study of T cells after yellow fever vaccination (dated by TCRdb to the late 2010s). According to the study, the label for this sample's treatment or condition signals: live attenuated yellow fever vaccine strain. Library preparation was by 5' RACE. Sequencing relied on an Illumina HiSeq 2500. Using fastp trimming at Q25 and MiXCR clonotype assembly, TCRdb reanalyzed the public sequencing data and kept in-frame beta chains. Every entry covers one CDR3 protein and lists the most common genes and DNA from its rows. This sample has 150,000 or so distinct CDR3 sequences in its table, and less than 9% of those were observed once. The top ten hold 2.5% to 3% of the sample. Sequences were derived from CD4+ T cells sorted from PBMCs, sampled less than 6 days after the first yellow fever vaccination. All receptors derive from a man between 18 and 35 years old who received the YFV17D yellow fever vaccine.

This clonotype was recorded a few times. The chain recombines TRBV19 with TRBJ1-4; 9 bases match TRBD1. The germline gives CDR1 LNHDA, CDR2 SQIVND (reference sequence). Trimming removed 4 bases from V and 4 bases from J; junction bases left unmatched: 4. The CDR3 contains 15 residues. CDR3 DNA: TGTGCCAGTAGTAGCCGACAGGGGGGTAATGAAAAACTGTTTTTT. Translating gives CASSSRQGGNEKLFF.

V gene TRBV7-2 combines with J gene TRBJ2-3, with D perhaps matching TRBD2 (6 bases). The CDR3 sequence is 15 residues long. Germline lookup yields CDR1 SGHTA and CDR2 FQGNSA. V lost 2 bases and J lost 3, with 12 bases in between. CDR3 coding DNA: TGTGCCAGCAGCTTAAACGCGGAGGGGACAGATACGCAGTATTTT. Translating gives CASSLNAEGTDTQYF.

This clonotype was counted ten times or more. This sequence joins TRBV2 and TRBJ2-7, with D unclear. Looked up from germline, CDR1 is SNHLY and CDR2 is FYNNEI. The CDR3 has 14 amino acids. Trimming took off 8 bases at V and 4 bases at J, with 18 bases between the two ends. The CDR3 sequence is CASRQAIVLYEQYV. The CDR3 DNA reads TGTGCCAGCCGCCAGGCCATCGTTCTTTACGAGCAGTACGTC.

This chain joins TRBV18 and TRBJ1-2; D gene unclear. The germline V gene encodes CDR1 KGHSH and CDR2 LQKENI. The CDR3 covers 13 residues. Between the trimmed V and J ends, which lost 6 bases and 3 bases, there was a span of 11 bases. The CDR3 nucleotides are TGTGCCAGCTCTCCCGACGGGGACTATGGCTACACCTTC. Translating it yields CASSPDGDYGYTF.

This chain links TRBV6-2 or TRBV6-3 with TRBJ2-5, with 7 bases matching TRBD2. Germline V gene data show CDR1 as MNHEY and CDR2 as SVGEGT. The CDR3 has 13 residues. The J segment lost 1 base and the V segment lost 7 bases, leaving 3 bases of the junction unmatched. The CDR3 protein is CASKASGQETQYF. CDR3 DNA sequence: TGTGCCAGCAAGGCTAGCGGCCAAGAGACCCAGTACTTC.

This clonotype was observed at least ten times. The V call is TRBV5-1, the J call TRBJ1-1, with a possible D match to TRBD1 (6 bases). CDR1 is SGHRS, CDR2 YFSETQ, per germline. The V end was cut by 0 bases, the J end by 7 bases, with 10 bases between. The CDR3 runs to 13 residues. The CDR3 region is CASSLAQGGEAFF. CDR3 coding DNA: TGCGCCAGCAGCTTGGCACAGGGAGGTGAAGCTTTCTTT.

This clonotype has only a few counts. The rearrangement links TRBV4-1 to TRBJ1-6; perhaps TRBD1 as D (5 bases). The CDR3 is made up of 17 amino acids. V lost 2 bases to trimming and J lost 10 bases, with 21 bases between them. Germline V gene sequence: CDR1 MGHRA, CDR2 YSYEKL. The CDR3 region is CASSQPTGTKARSPLHF. CDR3 DNA sequence: TGCGCCAGCAGCCAACCCACTGGGACCAAAGCTAGGTCACCCCTCCACTTT.

This clonotype showed up many times. This chain's CDR3 is CASTQRRGKTQYF. The CDR3, as DNA: TGTGCCAGCACCCAGCGGCGGGGAAAGACCCAGTACTTC. The V and J genes are TRBV7-8 and TRBJ2-5; TRBD2 is a possible D gene (6 bases). The germline V gene encodes CDR1 SGHVS and CDR2 FQNEAQ. The CDR3 consists of 13 residues. V gave up 7 bases and J gave up 6 bases, with 15 bases separating them.

V and J are TRBV6-1 and TRBJ2-3, with D perhaps being TRBD1 or TRBD2 (5 bases each). The CDR3 runs to 14 residues. V was cut by 3 bases and J by 2 bases, with 9 bases left in between. In germline, CDR1 is MNHNS, CDR2 SASEGT. The CDR3 loop is CASSDPGHTDTQYF. The CDR3 nucleotides read TGTGCCAGCAGTGACCCGGGGCACACAGATACGCAGTATTTT.

This clonotype has ten or more counts. The chain couples TRBV30 to TRBJ1-1; D is unclear. The CDR3 is made up of 13 amino acids. Per the germline V gene, CDR1 is GTSNPN and CDR2 is SVGIG (reference sequence). The V end lost 6 bases, the J end lost 0 bases, and 11 bases lay between the germline ends. CDR3 DNA: TGTGCCTGCGAACGTCAAATGAACACTGAAGCTTTCTTT. Its translation is CACERQMNTEAFF.

This clonotype was detected only a few times. The chain employs TRBV5-1 and TRBJ2-5; the match to TRBD2 covers 14 bases. V lost 2 bases, J lost 3 bases, and 3 bases stayed unmatched. Germline V CDR1 and CDR2: SGHRS, YFSETQ. The CDR3 has 16 amino acids. The CDR3 loop is CASSFTTSGGEETQYF. The DNA of the CDR3 is TGCGCCAGCAGCTTCACGACTAGCGGGGGGGAAGAGACCCAGTACTTC.

In its sample, this clonotype was seen many times. The chain couples TRBV2 to TRBJ2-5; D is undetermined. Trimming removed 5 bases at V and 1 base at J, with 2 bases between. Germline-derived CDR1 and CDR2 are SNHLY and FYNNEI. The CDR3 is made up of 11 amino acids. As DNA, the CDR3 is TGTGCCAGCAGTACCCAAGAGACCCAGTACTTC. Its protein product is CASSTQETQYF.